Following are 2 T cell receptor beta chains from one sample sequenced in a study of patients and donors after allogeneic stem cell transplantation. TCRdb redid the calling of the RT-PCR reads with MiXCR, one entry per CDR3 protein. The sample lists 150,000 to 250,000 distinct CDR3 sequences, roughly 40% seen once, with 33% in the top ten. The sample taken for sequencing was blood, either unsorted or a sorted T cell fraction (not recorded which). The source is a human donor who was either an allogeneic HSCT recipient or a stem cell or donor lymphocyte infusion donor (not recorded which). It is not recorded whose cells these are; they may come from a transplant donor.

The CDR3 is CASSVDSSRNYEQYF. The CDR3 nucleotides read TGTGCCAGCAGCGTGGACTCATCCCGTAACTACGAGCAGTACTTC. V gene TRBV9 combines with J gene TRBJ2-7; D is possibly TRBD2 (5 bases). Germline-derived CDR1 and CDR2 are SGDLS and YYNGEE. Trimming took 2 bases from V and 3 from J, leaving 15 bases between them. This CDR3 is 15 amino acids long.

CDR3 nucleotide sequence: TGTGCCTGGAGAGCCCGAGTTCTCGAAGCTTTCTTT. This gives the protein CAWRARVLEAFF. The chain couples TRBV30 to TRBJ1-1; D remains ambiguous. This CDR3 is 12 amino acids long. Germline values: CDR1 GTSNPN, CDR2 SVGIG (reference sequence). V lost 3 bases and J 8 bases, leaving 13 bases between the germline ends. The complete variable domain, with remaining parts taken from reference TRBV30 and TRBJ1-1, reads SQTIHQWPATLVQPVGSPLSLECTVEGTSNPNLYWYRQAAGRGLQLLFYSVGIGQISSEVPQNLSASRPQDRQFILSSKKLLLSDSGFYLCAWRARVLEAFFGQGTRLTVV.